Sequencing of this T cell receptor beta chain was carried out in a study of T cell changes during pregnancy in multiple sclerosis. The germline gives CDR1 LNHDA, CDR2 SQIVND (reference sequence). There are 16 residues in the CDR3. The germline V and J ends were trimmed by 3 bases and 3 bases, with 15 bases remaining between them. Profiled with immunoSEQ multiplex PCR; TCRdb holds only in-frame clones, not every one. The sample contains roughly 29,000 clones, roughly 90% of which appear only once. The specimen was CD8+ T cells from peripheral blood mononuclear cells, collected after pregnancy. The TCR was taken from a female donor with multiple sclerosis, enrolled in a pregnancy study. V gene TRBV19 combines with J gene TRBJ2-4, with a weak D call TRBD1 (6 bases). Here the CDR3 reads CASSILGARDKNIQYF. DNA for the CDR3: TGTGCCAGTAGTATCCTGGGGGCTCGGGACAAAAACATTCAGTACTTC.